This record concerns one T cell receptor beta chain sequence. This specimen belongs to a study of blood T cell repertoires in COVID-19. Turning to the study itself: PBMCs, B-cell-depleted T cells, or T cells were the source of the cDNA or gDNA that made up the material.

Ages ranged from about 18 to 100 years, with residence in approximately 23 US areas. Clinical histories supplied by participants themselves formed the basis of cohort assignment. Per the original methods: Amplification from reference gene primers served as the basis for estimated nucleated cell counts. Using immunoSEQ multiplex PCR, the repertoire was profiled, and TCRdb retains in-frame clones only, with some absent. The D gene and trimming were derived from the DNA, and the V and J assignments and clone size from that table. The table has 240,000 or so clones, more than 80% seen once. Trimming stripped 3 bases from V and 7 bases from J, with 28 bases between. Germline V gene lookup returns CDR1 MNHEY and CDR2 SVGEGT. CDR3 length equals 19 residues.

The material sequenced was PBMCs or T cells enriched from blood (not recorded which). The receptor's source is a man aged 50 to 60 who had been exposed to COVID-19. The V call is TRBV6-2 or TRBV6-3, the J call TRBJ1-5, with TRBD1 as a possible D gene (5 bases). Here the CDR3 DNA reads TGTGCCAGCAGTTATGCCCCAGGCAGGGTAGGTAGTAGACAGCAGCCCCAGCATTTT. Amino acid sequence: CASSYAPGRVGSRQQPQHF.